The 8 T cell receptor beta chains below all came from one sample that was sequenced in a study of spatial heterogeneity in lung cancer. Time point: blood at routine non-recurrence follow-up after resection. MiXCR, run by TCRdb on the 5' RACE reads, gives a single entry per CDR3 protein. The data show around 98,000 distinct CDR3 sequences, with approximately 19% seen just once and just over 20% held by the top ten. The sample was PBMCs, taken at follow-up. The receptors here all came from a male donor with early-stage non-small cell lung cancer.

In DNA form, the CDR3 reads TGTGCCAGTAGTATAGGAGGGGCTAGCAATCAGCCCCAGCATTTT. Translated, it gives CASSIGGASNQPQHF. The chain uses TRBV19 and TRBJ1-5; D is perhaps TRBD1 (5 bases). Germline CDR1 and CDR2: LNHDA and SQIVND (reference sequence). V gave up 1 base and J gave up 0 bases, with 7 bases separating them. The CDR3 totals 15 residues.

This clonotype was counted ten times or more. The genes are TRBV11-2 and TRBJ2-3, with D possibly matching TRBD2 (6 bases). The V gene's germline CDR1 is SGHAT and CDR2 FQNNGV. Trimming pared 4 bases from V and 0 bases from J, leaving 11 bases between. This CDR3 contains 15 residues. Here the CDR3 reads CASSYPGLSTDTQYF. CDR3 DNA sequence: TGTGCCAGCAGCTACCCGGGACTTAGCACAGATACGCAGTATTTT.

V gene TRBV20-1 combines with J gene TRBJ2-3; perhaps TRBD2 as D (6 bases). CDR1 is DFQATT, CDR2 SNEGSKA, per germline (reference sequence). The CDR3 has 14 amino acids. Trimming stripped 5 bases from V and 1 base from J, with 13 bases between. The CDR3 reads CSALRASGTDTQYF. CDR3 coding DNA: TGCAGTGCTCTAAGGGCTAGCGGCACAGATACGCAGTATTTT.

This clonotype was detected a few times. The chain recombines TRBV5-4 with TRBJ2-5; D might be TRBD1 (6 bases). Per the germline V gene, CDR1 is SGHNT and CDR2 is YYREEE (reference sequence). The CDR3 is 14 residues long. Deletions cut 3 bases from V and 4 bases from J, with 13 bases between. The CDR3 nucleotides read TGTGCCAGCAGCTGGGTTACAGGGCCAGAGACCCAGTACTTC. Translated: CASSWVTGPETQYF.

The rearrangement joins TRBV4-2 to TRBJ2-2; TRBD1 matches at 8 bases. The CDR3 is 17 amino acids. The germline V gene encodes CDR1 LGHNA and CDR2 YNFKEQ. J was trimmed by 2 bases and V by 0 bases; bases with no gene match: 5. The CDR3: CASSQDGQGGNTGELFF. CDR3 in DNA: TGTGCCAGCAGCCAAGATGGACAGGGCGGAAACACCGGGGAGCTGTTTTTT.

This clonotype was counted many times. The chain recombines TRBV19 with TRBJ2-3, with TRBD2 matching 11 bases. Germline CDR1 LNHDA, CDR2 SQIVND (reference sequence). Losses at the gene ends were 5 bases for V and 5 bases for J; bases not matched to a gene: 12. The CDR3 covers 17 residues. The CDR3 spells CASSPSLAGVPGDTQYF. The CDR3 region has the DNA TGTGCCAGTAGTCCTTCACTAGCGGGAGTCCCGGGAGATACGCAGTATTTT.

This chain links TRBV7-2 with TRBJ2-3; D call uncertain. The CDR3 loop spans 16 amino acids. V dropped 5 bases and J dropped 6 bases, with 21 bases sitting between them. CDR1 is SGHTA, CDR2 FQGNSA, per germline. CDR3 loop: CASSPQTGKGQDTQYF. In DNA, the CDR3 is TGTGCCAGCAGCCCTCAAACGGGTAAAGGGCAGGATACGCAGTATTTT.

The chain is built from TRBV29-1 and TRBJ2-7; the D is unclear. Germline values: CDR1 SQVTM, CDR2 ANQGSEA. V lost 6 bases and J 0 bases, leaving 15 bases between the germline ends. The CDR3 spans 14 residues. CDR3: CSVFLPLHSYEQYF. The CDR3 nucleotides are TGCAGCGTATTTCTGCCACTACACTCCTACGAGCAGTACTTC.